This T cell receptor beta chain was identified during a study of blood T cell repertoires in COVID-19. Study as a whole: Donors in the United States, Italy and Spain gave samples during acute or convalescent COVID-19.

The cohort comprised adults aged roughly 18 to 95 years residing in 20 to 30 US areas. The authors' processing: Reference gene primer amplification in the assay estimated nucleated cell counts. Assay: immunoSEQ multiplex PCR; the TCRdb copy retains only in-frame clones and omits some. The V and J calls and clone size are taken from that table; D and trimming were inferred from the DNA. Of a few hundred thousand clones in the sample, roughly 85% were seen once. The source is a man aged 40-49 years who had recovered from COVID-19. Sample: PBMCs or T cells enriched from blood (not recorded which).

The CDR3 DNA reads as TGTGCCATCAGTACGTACAGGGATTCGCCCTACAATGAGCAGTTCTTC. As protein: CAISTYRDSPYNEQFF. This chain joins TRBV10-3 and TRBJ2-1; the D gene is possibly TRBD1 (6 bases). Germline V CDR1 and CDR2: ENHRY, SYGVKD. This CDR3 spans 16 amino acids. V was clipped by 5 bases and J by 2 bases, with 16 bases between them.